One sample yielded the 10 T cell receptor beta chains listed below, sequenced in a study of cytomegalovirus exposure and HLA in healthy donors. 13 Jbeta primers and 60 Vbeta primers were used for the PCR. Assay: immunoSEQ multiplex PCR; the TCRdb copy retains only in-frame clones and omits some. This table holds under 130,000 clones, more than 70% found once. The sample comprised PBMCs. The receptor set was obtained from a man younger than 45 in good health and CMV-seronegative.

A word on this clone: This CDR3 is also generated by other DNA sequences in the sample. The chain uses TRBV6-6 and TRBJ1-1; tentative D call: TRBD1 (6 bases). This CDR3 comprises 15 residues. V lost 2 bases to trimming and J lost 3 bases, with 13 bases between them. Germline V gives CDR1 MNHNY, CDR2 SVGAGI (reference sequence). CDR3 coding DNA: TGTGCCAGCAGTTACCTGGGACAAGCCTACACTGAAGCTTTCTTT. This encodes CASSYLGQAYTEAFF.

V usage is TRBV25-1 and J usage is TRBJ2-1; 7 positions match TRBD1. J lost 8 bases, V lost 3 bases, and 19 bases had no gene match. The CDR3 is 18 amino acids. The germline V gene has CDR1 MGHDK and CDR2 SYGVNS. This chain's CDR3 is CASSDRTSDRANRDEQFF. CDR3 in DNA: TGTGCCAGCAGTGACAGAACATCAGACAGGGCCAATCGCGATGAGCAGTTCTTC. Full variable domain (remainder filled in from reference TRBV25-1 and TRBJ2-1): EADIYQTPRYLVIGTGKKITLECSQTMGHDKMYWYQQDPGMELHLIHYSYGVNSTEKGDLSSESTVSRIRTEHFPLTLESARPSHTSQYLCASSDRTSDRANRDEQFFGPGTRLTVL.

This chain connects TRBV19 to TRBJ2-6; 10 nucleotides align to TRBD1. The CDR3 is made up of 16 amino acids. Trimming at V came to 5 bases and at J to 3 bases, leaving 4 bases not matched to a gene. In germline, CDR1 is LNHDA, CDR2 SQIVND (reference sequence). The CDR3 spells CASSPGTGVGANVLTF. Written as DNA, the CDR3 is TGTGCCAGTAGTCCCGGGACAGGGGTTGGGGCCAACGTCCTGACTTTC.

V is TRBV5-1 and J is TRBJ1-5, with 10 nucleotides matching TRBD1. This CDR3 is built from 15 residues. Germline V gives CDR1 SGHRS, CDR2 YFSETQ. The ends lost 0 bases at V and 5 bases at J; junction bases unmatched: 2. The CDR3 DNA reads as TGCGCCAGCAGCTTGGGGGGACAGGGGTATCAGCCCCAGCATTTT. Encoded protein: CASSLGGQGYQPQHF.

This chain joins TRBV7-7 and TRBJ2-7; 13 nucleotides match TRBD2. CDR1 is SSHAT, CDR2 FNYEAQ, per germline (reference sequence). J gave up 5 bases and V 5 bases, and 6 bases lay outside the gene matches. CDR3 length equals 15 residues. The CDR3, as DNA: TGTGCCAGCAGCCGTGGACTAGCGGGAGTTCACGAGCAGTACTTC. As protein: CASSRGLAGVHEQYF.

This clone has a handful of counts. V and J are TRBV6-5 and TRBJ1-1; D gene ambiguous. The ends were cut back, 4 bases at V and 5 bases at J, with 5 bases in the middle. Looked up from germline, CDR1 is MNHEY and CDR2 is SVGAGI. This CDR3 region has 11 residues. The CDR3 DNA reads as TGTGCCAGCAGTTCGACAACTGAAGCTTTCTTT. This translates into CASSSTTEAFF.

This chain uses TRBV9 with TRBJ2-3, with 14 bases fitting TRBD2. Germline CDR1 and CDR2: SGDLS and YYNGEE. The CDR3 is 21 residues long. V lost 1 base, J lost 1 base, and 14 bases stayed unmatched. CDR3 bases: TGTGCCAGCAGCGTAACCCCGGGACTAGCGGGAGAGAGGGTGCGCACAGATACGCAGTATTTT. It is translated as CASSVTPGLAGERVRTDTQYF.

V and J are TRBV28 and TRBJ2-7; 7 bases match TRBD1. The length of the CDR3 is 14 residues. CDR1 MDHEN and CDR2 SYDVKM come from the germline V gene. The V gene end was trimmed by 5 bases and the J gene end by 4 bases; junction bases not matched to a gene: 8. The CDR3 DNA sequence: TGTGCCAGCAGTCGGGACAGCCGACTGTACGAGCAGTACTTC. It encodes CASSRDSRLYEQYF.

This clone was counted a single time. This chain uses TRBV11-2 with TRBJ2-5, with 7 bases matching TRBD2. The junction had 3 bases not matched to a gene; V was cut back by 2 bases and J by 3 bases. The germline CDR1 and CDR2 sequences are SGHAT and FQNNGV. The CDR3 sequence is 14 residues long. CDR3: CASSLNAGEETQYF. The DNA for the CDR3 is TGTGCCAGCAGCTTAAATGCGGGAGAAGAGACCCAGTACTTC.

The CDR3 coding sequence is TGTGCCAGCAGTTCGGACACCCCGAACACCGGGGAGCTGTTTTTT. Its translation is CASSSDTPNTGELFF. The genes are TRBV2 and TRBJ2-2; D is perhaps TRBD1 (5 bases). CDR3 length equals 15 residues. V lost 5 bases and J 0 bases, leaving 10 bases between the germline ends. CDR1 is SNHLY and CDR2 is FYNNEI in the germline V gene.